The 21 T cell receptor beta chains below come from one sample, sequenced in a study of cytomegalovirus exposure and HLA in healthy donors. 60 Vbeta and 13 Jbeta primers were used in PCR. Repertoires were generated with immunoSEQ multiplex PCR, while TCRdb's copy carries only in-frame clones and drops some. The table shows around 100,000 clones, with roughly three quarters occurring only once. The source material was PBMCs. Receptors originate from an older woman in good health and CMV-seropositive.

The rearrangement links TRBV10-2 to TRBJ2-7; D gene unclear. Looked up from germline, CDR1 is WSHSY and CDR2 is SAAADI. V lost 5 bases, J lost 3 bases, and 8 bases lay in between. This CDR3 has 12 residues. The CDR3 region has the DNA TGCGCCAGCAGTCCAACCGGCTACGAGCAGTACTTC. This gives the protein CASSPTGYEQYF.

This clone was counted a few times. The gene calls are TRBV27 and TRBJ1-2; D may be TRBD1 (5 bases). Per the germline V gene, CDR1 is MNHEY and CDR2 is SMNVEV (reference sequence). V was trimmed by 5 bases and J by 0 bases, leaving 10 bases between them. The CDR3 sequence is 14 residues long. The CDR3 DNA reads as TGTGCCAGCAGTGACAGCCTAACTAACTATGGCTACACCTTC. Translated, it gives CASSDSLTNYGYTF.

The V call is TRBV19, the J call TRBJ2-7; 7 bases fit TRBD1. Germline trimming cut 6 bases from V and 7 bases from J; bases unmatched to any gene: 15. CDR3 length: 15 amino acids. Germline CDR1 reads LNHDA; CDR2 reads SQIVND (reference sequence). This CDR3 reads CASSLTGQDVAEQYF. The CDR3 bases are TGTGCCAGTAGCCTAACAGGACAGGATGTTGCGGAGCAGTACTTC.

There are a few counts of this clone. The rearrangement links TRBV28 to TRBJ2-7; 8 positions match TRBD1. Germline CDR1 and CDR2: MDHEN and SYDVKM. The ends lost 5 bases at V and 3 bases at J; junction bases unmatched: 9. There are 15 residues in the CDR3. The CDR3 DNA reads TGTGCCAGCAGTAACCATGGGACAGGAATCTACGAGCAGTACTTC. Its protein product is CASSNHGTGIYEQYF.

This chain connects TRBV18 to TRBJ2-1, with D unclear. Trimming took off 4 bases at V and 0 bases at J, with 7 bases between the two ends. This CDR3 is 14 amino acids long. Looked up from germline, CDR1 is KGHSH and CDR2 is LQKENI. The CDR3 loop reads CASSRPLSYNEQFF. CDR3 bases: TGTGCCAGCTCACGTCCCCTCTCCTACAATGAGCAGTTCTTC. Together with reference TRBV18 and TRBJ2-1, the CDR3 gives the full variable domain: NAGVMQNPRHLVRRRGQEARLRCSPMKGHSHVYWYRQLPEEGLKFMVYLQKENIIDESGMPKERFSAEFPKEGPSILRIQQVVRGDSAAYFCASSRPLSYNEQFFGPGTRLTVL.

In its sample, this clone was seen once. The CDR3 is CASSLVGTSQQLTDTQYF. CDR3 bases: TGTGCCAGCAGCTTAGTGGGGACTAGTCAGCAGCTCACAGATACGCAGTATTTT. V usage is TRBV7-2 and J usage is TRBJ2-3; 8 bases are shared with TRBD2. Germline V CDR1 and CDR2: SGHTA, FQGNSA. The CDR3 has 18 residues. V dropped 1 base and J dropped 2; count of bases not matched to a gene: 11.

CDR3 protein: CAWNSGTGTYEQYF. The DNA for the CDR3 is TGTGCCTGGAACTCCGGGACAGGGACCTACGAGCAGTACTTC. The chain combines TRBV30 with TRBJ2-7, with 9 bases matching TRBD1. Germline trimming cut 4 bases from V and 2 bases from J; bases unmatched to any gene: 6. The CDR3 runs 14 residues. CDR1 GTSNPN and CDR2 SVGIG come from the germline V gene (reference sequence).

This clone has only one observation. The J gene is TRBJ1-3, the V gene TRBV19, with D possibly matching TRBD1 (5 bases). The CDR3 loop spans 15 amino acids. V lost 5 bases to trimming and J lost 8 bases, with 19 bases between them. CDR1 and CDR2 (germline): LNHDA, SQIVND (reference sequence). Written as DNA, the CDR3 is TGTGCCAGTAGTCCCTCCAAGGGGAATCGGGACACCATATATTTT. It specifies CASSPSKGNRDTIYF.

This clone was counted between two and nine times. The rearrangement links TRBV18 to TRBJ1-2; the D is unclear. Germline V gene data show CDR1 as KGHSH and CDR2 as LQKENI. Trimming took 0 bases from V and 8 from J, leaving 10 bases between them. The CDR3 has 13 amino acids. CDR3: CASSPPAVAGYTF. For the CDR3, the DNA is TGTGCCAGCTCACCACCCGCGGTTGCGGGCTACACCTTC.

The rearrangement uses TRBV2 and TRBJ2-1, with D possibly TRBD1 on 6 matching bases. The CDR3 totals 14 residues. V lost 5 bases, J lost 7 bases, and 15 bases lay in between. From germline, CDR1 is SNHLY and CDR2 FYNNEI. This CDR3 reads CASSSNRVGNEQFF. The DNA of the CDR3 is TGTGCCAGCAGTAGCAACAGGGTTGGGAATGAGCAGTTCTTC.

The CDR3 coding sequence is TGCGCCAGCAGCCAAGGGGGGACGTGGAAGACAGGGGGAGAAGCTAACTATGGCTACACCTTC. It encodes CASSQGGTWKTGGEANYGYTF. The chain has TRBV4-1 and TRBJ1-2, with TRBD1 matching 9 bases. V shed 1 base, J shed 0 bases, and the junction held 18 bases outside the gene matches. This CDR3 region has 21 residues. Germline V lookup: CDR1 MGHRA, CDR2 YSYEKL.

This clone was seen only a few times. V usage is TRBV5-1 and J usage is TRBJ2-4; D gene ambiguous. The V gene lost 5 bases and the J gene lost 5 bases, with 14 bases spanning the gap. CDR1 is SGHRS and CDR2 is YFSETQ in the germline V gene. The CDR3 is 14 amino acids. DNA of the CDR3: TGCGCCAGCAGTATCTACTCACCCGAAAACATTCAGTACTTC. Amino acid sequence: CASSIYSPENIQYF.

V usage is TRBV30 and J usage is TRBJ2-3, with TRBD1 matching 8 bases. Germline V lookup: CDR1 GTSNPN, CDR2 SVGIG (reference sequence). The length of the CDR3 is 14 residues. J gave up 1 base and V 5 bases, and 5 bases lay outside the gene matches. The CDR3 nucleotides are TGTGCCTGGGGGACAGGTTTGGGCACAGATACGCAGTATTTT. Encoded protein: CAWGTGLGTDTQYF.

V is TRBV19 and J is TRBJ2-2, with D possibly TRBD1 on 5 matching bases. CDR3 length: 14 amino acids. Trimming removed 10 bases from V and 0 bases from J, with 12 bases in between. CDR1 is LNHDA, CDR2 SQIVND, per germline (reference sequence). The CDR3 loop is CATAWGANTGELFF. CDR3 bases: TGTGCCACAGCATGGGGCGCGAACACCGGGGAGCTGTTTTTT.

In this sample, this clone turned up once. CDR3 loop: CASSSRQDNSPLHF. The DNA of the CDR3 is TGTGCCAGCAGTTCACGACAGGATAATTCACCCCTCCACTTT. This chain links TRBV6-5 with TRBJ1-6, with a possible D match to TRBD1 (6 bases). The V end was cut by 4 bases, the J end by 5 bases, with 9 bases between. Germline V lookup: CDR1 MNHEY, CDR2 SVGAGI. The CDR3 extends over 14 amino acids.

The chain combines TRBV9 with TRBJ1-3, with 9 bases that match TRBD1. The germline V gene encodes CDR1 SGDLS and CDR2 YYNGEE. This CDR3 has 15 residues. V trimming: 4 bases; J trimming: 2 bases; junction bases outside the gene matches: 4. The CDR3 DNA sequence: TGTGCCAGCAGCCCGGGACAGGGCACTGGAAACACCATATATTTT. Translating gives CASSPGQGTGNTIYF.

The chain recombines TRBV11-2 with TRBJ1-1; a weak D match, TRBD1 (5 bases). CDR3 length: 11 amino acids. From germline, CDR1 is SGHAT and CDR2 FQNNGV. V gave up 5 bases and J gave up 7 bases, with 8 bases separating them. CDR3 coding DNA: TGTGCCAGCAGCCGACAGTTTGAAGCTTTCTTT. It specifies CASSRQFEAFF.

This clone was picked up a small number of times. The J gene is TRBJ1-1, the V gene TRBV7-2; 7 bases are shared with TRBD1. J gave up 2 bases and V 5 bases, and 5 bases lay outside the gene matches. The CDR3 has 14 residues. The germline gives CDR1 SGHTA, CDR2 FQGNSA. Here the CDR3 DNA reads TGTGCCAGCAGCCTCGGGACAGTCAACACTGAAGCTTTCTTT. Protein product: CASSLGTVNTEAFF. Together with reference TRBV7-2 and TRBJ1-1, the CDR3 gives the full variable domain: GAGVSQSPSNKVTEKGKDVELRCDPISGHTALYWYRQSLGQGLEFLIYFQGNSAPDKSGLPSDRFSAERTGGSVSTLTIQRTQQEDSAVYLCASSLGTVNTEAFFGQGTRLTVV.

This clone came up a few times. The chain joins TRBV11-1 to TRBJ1-2; 8 nucleotides agree with TRBD1. After removal of 7 bases from V and 5 bases from J, the junction contained 6 bases not matched to a gene. Germline-derived CDR1 and CDR2 are SGHAT and FQDESV (reference sequence). The CDR3 sequence is 13 residues long. The DNA for the CDR3 is TGTGCCAGCACCCAGGGGGCAGAGTATGGCTACACCTTC. Its protein is CASTQGAEYGYTF.

This chain joins TRBV4-1 and TRBJ1-6, with 8 bases matching TRBD1. J gave up 5 bases and V 6 bases, and 6 bases lay outside the gene matches. CDR3 length equals 15 residues. The germline V gene has CDR1 MGHRA and CDR2 YSYEKL. As DNA, the CDR3 is TGCGCCAGCAGGGCCGGGACAGGAAATAATTCACCCCTCCACTTT. Protein sequence: CASRAGTGNNSPLHF.

The rearrangement uses TRBV15 and TRBJ2-1, with TRBD2 matching over 14 bases. After removal of 0 bases from V and 15 bases from J, the junction contained 10 bases not matched to a gene. The germline gives CDR1 LNHNV, CDR2 YYDKDF (reference sequence). The length of the CDR3 is 16 residues. CDR3 DNA: TGTGCCACCAGCAGAGATGCGGGACTAGCGGGAGACAGTCTGTTCTTC. Encoded protein: CATSRDAGLAGDSLFF.